Here is one TCR beta chain with its context. The table came from immunoSEQ multiplex PCR; TCRdb's copy has only in-frame clones and leaves some out. The repertoire has about 80,000 clones, 85% to 95% of them found once; the top ten carry less than 20%. From germline, CDR1 is SEHNR and CDR2 FQNEAQ (reference sequence). This CDR3 spans 15 amino acids. Trimming took 1 base from V and 3 from J, leaving 10 bases between them. These data are taken from a study of siplizumab effects on memory and regulatory T cells. The genes are TRBV7-9 and TRBJ2-1; D possibly corresponds to TRBD1 (6 bases). What was sequenced was CD8+ T cells sorted from blood. This sequence originates from a human donor in good health. The CDR3: CASSLGEGDYNEQFF. The CDR3 region has the DNA TGTGCCAGCAGCTTAGGCGAGGGGGACTACAATGAGCAGTTCTTC.